The TCR beta chain under discussion was sequenced for a study of metastatic and nonmetastatic thyroid tumors. Study background: Repertoires were compared across blood and tumor or nodule tissue from malignant and benign thyroid patients. Broader study findings: A significant increase in TCR beta diversity was reportedly seen in malignant thyroid tumors relative to benign nodules, in blood and tumor.

Each patient went into thyroid surgery without having received any treatment. Under the authors' procedure: The distant-metastasis classifier for papillary thyroid cancer was built from CDR3 differences across clinicopathological groups. With MiXCR, TCRdb reprocessed the PCR reads. Clone size and V and J calls follow TCRdb, not the original study. The sample has 20,000 to 25,000 clones; more than 20% are singletons. This clone occurred many times. Its specificity is not known. CDR1 and CDR2 from the germline V gene are PRHDT and FYEKMQ (reference sequence). The CDR3 is 14 residues long. With 3 bases clipped from V and 7 bases from J, the junction kept 5 bases outside the gene matches.

The sequenced sample consisted of adjacent normal tissue. The rearrangement uses TRBV13 and TRBJ1-4; 7 positions agree with TRBD1. The sequence was collected from a female donor with papillary thyroid cancer or a benign thyroid nodule (not recorded which). Some clones in this sample may be carry-over from other donors' samples. The CDR3 DNA is TGTGCCAGCAGCTTGACCCGGGACAGTGAAAAACTGTTTTTT. This codes for CASSLTRDSEKLFF.